This T cell receptor (beta chain) was recovered during a study of blood T cell repertoires in COVID-19 (dated by TCRdb to between 2020 and 2021). Some background on the complete study: Collaborator samples came from the United States, Italy and Spain and covered acute and convalescent phases of COVID-19. The prospective study material was composed of cDNA or gDNA derived from T cells, B-cell-depleted T cells, or PBMCs. The samples were drawn from two sources: the first 160 participants of the ongoing ImmuneRACE study, and approximately 1,300 subjects contributed by 6 global collaborators. Where available, HLA class I and class II types were taken from metadata supplied by the sample provider and were not determined by assay-based typing. The dataset comprised deeply sampled blood TCRbeta repertoires from subjects exposed to, actively infected with, or recovered from COVID-19. Nearly every sample came with metadata listing a de-identified subject ID, COVID-19 status, age in years and sex. A freely available public database, intended as a resource for researchers studying the immune response to SARS-CoV-2, is where the repertoires were released.

TCRbeta CDR3 regions were amplified from genomic DNA by means of the immunoSEQ Assay, a bias-controlled multiplex PCR. The authors' analysis ran thus. The number of nucleated cells in each sample was estimated from the amplification of reference gene primers within the assay. To quantify the absolute abundance of each unique TCRbeta CDR3 rearrangement, sequence reads were collapsed and filtered. For each sample, productive Simpson clonality was calculated as the square root of Simpson's diversity index across productive rearrangements. This immuneACCESS table, as held by TCRdb, lists in-frame sequences with V and J called but not all clones. Of the missing ones, under half trace to an unresolved V gene in checked studies; the others have no known cause. V, J and clone size are taken as reported in that table, and D and trimming were inferred from the DNA itself. The sample profile shows over 150,000 clones; 65% to 85% of them were found once. Around 3.4% of the sample comes from the top ten.

Whole blood was collected in K2EDTA tubes by collaborating institutions according to the institutions' own protocols. For TCRbeta analysis, collaborator samples were shipped as frozen whole blood, as isolated PBMCs, or as DNA extracted from either sample type. About this clone: Its binding antigen is unknown. Base qualities are not recorded, but no much larger clone differs from it by a single base.

What the work shows at the level of the full study, not this receptor alone: Clinical and demographic metadata were provided uncurated, with the amount varying by source and participant.

V was cut back by 1 base and J by 6 bases, leaving a gap of 12 bases between them. The CDR3 spans 14 residues, from the cysteine through the phenylalanine. Only the CDR3 portion is preserved as DNA: 42 bases, with reading frame beginning at the first base. The germline V gene specifies SGHAT as CDR1 and FQNNGV as CDR2. The sample taken for sequencing was peripheral blood. The V and J segments used are TRBV11-2 and TRBJ1-2; the D gene lacks a confident call. The TCR was taken from a woman of 80 years or more with acute or convalescent COVID-19. Read as DNA, the sequence is TGTGCCAGCAGCTTAGCTCAGACTTCACATGGCTACACCTTC. It translates to CASSLAQTSHGYTF.